This passage covers 21 T cell receptor beta chains from one sample sequenced in a study of STAT5B mutations in CD4+ large granular lymphocyte leukemia. Sequencing used immunoSEQ multiplex PCR; TCRdb keeps in-frame clones, though not all of them. The table includes a few thousand clones, around 87% detected once. The sample consisted of PBMCs. Source of these receptors: a woman aged 70-85 years with CD4+ T-cell large granular lymphocyte leukemia.

The V call is TRBV7-6, the J call TRBJ1-1, with D perhaps matching TRBD1 (6 bases). CDR3 length: 14 amino acids. From germline, CDR1 is SGHVS and CDR2 FNYEAQ. V dropped 3 bases and J dropped 5 bases, with 13 bases sitting between them. The CDR3 DNA is TGTGCCAGCAGCTTTACAGGGTTGATTACTGAAGCTTTCTTT. The encoded protein is CASSFTGLITEAFF.

The rearrangement uses TRBV18 and TRBJ1-2; 9 bases map to TRBD1. Germline-derived CDR1 and CDR2 are KGHSH and LQKENI. V dropped 4 bases and J dropped 2; count of bases not matched to a gene: 14. This CDR3 has 18 amino acids. The CDR3 loop reads CASSQGQPSGTGNYGYTF. CDR3 bases: TGTGCCAGCTCACAGGGGCAACCTTCCGGGACAGGGAACTATGGCTACACCTTC.

The chain has TRBV28 and TRBJ1-5; D gene ambiguous. Germline CDR1 and CDR2: MDHEN and SYDVKM. The CDR3 loop spans 13 amino acids. With 6 bases removed from V and 0 bases from J, the gap between germline ends came to 6 bases. The CDR3 sequence: CASRAPSNQPQHF. The CDR3 DNA reads TGTGCCAGCAGGGCTCCTAGCAATCAGCCCCAGCATTTT.

As DNA, the CDR3 is TGTGCCTGGAGGGACTCTTGGACAGTCGGCTCCTATAATTCACCCCTCCACTTT. It specifies CAWRDSWTVGSYNSPLHF. V gene TRBV30 combines with J gene TRBJ1-6, with a possible D match to TRBD1 (6 bases). In germline, CDR1 is GTSNPN, CDR2 SVGIG (reference sequence). V was pared by 3 bases and J by 0 bases, with 18 bases between. This CDR3 region has 18 residues.

This clone was observed once. The V gene is TRBV6-6, the J gene TRBJ1-5; D perhaps matches TRBD1 (5 bases). CDR1 is MNHNY, CDR2 SVGAGI, per germline (reference sequence). V was cut by 7 bases and J by 7 bases, with 14 bases left in between. This CDR3 spans 13 amino acids. CDR3 sequence: CASTPQDTQPQHF. For the CDR3, the DNA is TGTGCCAGCACCCCACAGGATACGCAGCCCCAGCATTTT.

J is TRBJ1-1 and V is TRBV6-6; D unresolved. The germline V gene has CDR1 MNHNY and CDR2 SVGAGI (reference sequence). This CDR3 comprises 15 residues. With 2 bases removed from V and 6 bases from J, the gap between germline ends came to 16 bases. The CDR3 DNA follows: TGTGCCAGCAGTTACCTTGTAGGCCGCGCCGCTGAAGCTTTCTTT. It yields the protein CASSYLVGRAAEAFF.

The CDR3 reads CASSLGRGTYNSPLHF. CDR3 bases: TGTGCCAGCAGCTTGGGTCGGGGCACCTATAATTCACCCCTCCACTTT. J is TRBJ1-6 and V is TRBV7-2; maybe TRBD1 (5 bases). CDR3 length: 16 residues. Trimming took off 3 bases at V and 2 bases at J, with 11 bases between the two ends. From germline, CDR1 is SGHTA and CDR2 FQGNSA.

The sample holds a few counts of this clone. This chain connects TRBV6-5 to TRBJ1-1; D is perhaps TRBD1 (5 bases). Trimming pared 5 bases from V and 3 bases from J, leaving 10 bases between. This CDR3 region has 13 residues. Germline-derived CDR1 and CDR2 are MNHEY and SVGAGI. In nucleotides, the CDR3 is TGTGCCAGCAGTCGACGAGGGGACACTGAAGCTTTCTTT. It encodes CASSRRGDTEAFF.

The chain has TRBV11-2 and TRBJ2-5; D might be TRBD2 (5 bases). CDR3 size: 13 residues. CDR1 is SGHAT and CDR2 is FQNNGV in the germline V gene. V dropped 6 bases and J dropped 7 bases, with 15 bases sitting between them. Written as DNA, the CDR3 is TGTGCCAGCAGTTCGGGATTGAGGTCGACCCAGTACTTC. It yields the protein CASSSGLRSTQYF.

This clone is a singleton in its sample. The gene calls are TRBV7-9 and TRBJ2-1; TRBD2 agrees at 11 bases. With 3 bases clipped from V and 6 bases from J, the junction kept 4 bases outside the gene matches. This CDR3 has 15 amino acids. Germline V lookup: CDR1 SEHNR, CDR2 FQNEAQ (reference sequence). The CDR3 spells CASSLLAGGPNEQFF. The CDR3 DNA reads TGTGCCAGCAGCTTGCTAGCGGGGGGCCCCAATGAGCAGTTCTTC. Full variable domain (outside the CDR3, taken from reference TRBV7-9 and TRBJ2-1): DTGVSQNPRHKITKRGQNVTFRCDPISEHNRLYWYRQTLGQGPEFLTYFQNEAQLEKSRLLSDRFSAERPKGSFSTLEIQRTEQGDSAMYLCASSLLAGGPNEQFFGPGTRLTVL.

The gene calls are TRBV6-1 and TRBJ1-6, with D perhaps matching TRBD1 (5 bases). From germline, CDR1 is MNHNS and CDR2 SASEGT. V was cut by 3 bases and J by 8 bases, with 8 bases left in between. The CDR3 is 13 residues long. CDR3 coding DNA: TGTGCCAGCAGTGACAGGGCGGATTCACCCCTCCACTTT. It yields the protein CASSDRADSPLHF.

The genes are TRBV18 and TRBJ2-7; 9 positions match TRBD1. The J segment lost 7 bases and the V segment lost 3 bases, leaving 10 bases of the junction unmatched. CDR1 and CDR2 (germline): KGHSH, LQKENI. The length of the CDR3 is 15 residues. CDR3 amino acids: CASSPKTGGLGEQYF. CDR3 in DNA: TGTGCCAGCTCACCCAAAACAGGGGGCTTAGGTGAGCAGTACTTC.

Notes on this clone: The junction differs from germline at one of its ends, possibly a read error. V gene TRBV19 combines with J gene TRBJ2-6, with a tentative D call TRBD2 (7 bases). The CDR3 is 16 residues long. CDR1 LNHDA and CDR2 SQIVND come from the germline V gene (reference sequence). CDR3 sequence reads: CASSIGGALGANVLTF. CDR3 in DNA: TGTGCCAGTAGCATAGGGGGGGCGCTGGGGGCCAACGTCCTGACTTTC.

This clone was observed a single time. The V gene is TRBV10-3, the J gene TRBJ1-1; 10 bases fit TRBD1. The ends lost 4 bases at V and 4 bases at J; junction bases unmatched: 9. This CDR3 comprises 16 residues. Germline CDR1 is ENHRY and CDR2 is SYGVKD. The CDR3 DNA follows: TGTGCCATCAGTGGGACAGGGGGAGGTCAGAGCACTGAAGCTTTCTTT. It is translated as CAISGTGGGQSTEAFF.

The CDR3 here is CSVETFAGTANTEAFF. As DNA, the CDR3 is TGCAGCGTTGAAACTTTCGCTGGGACAGCGAACACTGAAGCTTTCTTT. The J gene is TRBJ1-1, the V gene TRBV29-1; 7 nucleotides line up with TRBD1. The CDR3 spans 16 residues. V dropped 2 bases and J dropped 1; count of bases not matched to a gene: 10. Germline CDR1 is SQVTM and CDR2 is ANQGSEA.

This clone has only one observation. This chain uses TRBV5-1 with TRBJ2-3; 15 bases agree with TRBD2. J was trimmed by 8 bases and V by 3 bases; bases with no gene match: 7. The germline gives CDR1 SGHRS, CDR2 YFSETQ. The CDR3 spans 16 residues. CDR3 loop: CASSWTSGGAYATQYF. In DNA form, the CDR3 reads TGCGCCAGCAGCTGGACTAGCGGGGGGGCGTATGCTACGCAGTATTTT.

This rearrangement joins TRBV7-2 to TRBJ2-7, with 8 bases that match TRBD1. Germline V gives CDR1 SGHTA, CDR2 FQGNSA. The CDR3 covers 14 residues. J gave up 4 bases and V 3 bases, and 5 bases lay outside the gene matches. CDR3 in amino acids: CASSFNTGGYEQYF. CDR3 DNA sequence: TGTGCCAGCAGCTTTAACACAGGGGGGTACGAGCAGTACTTC.

V and J are TRBV19 and TRBJ1-1, with 8 bases identical to TRBD1. The germline V gene has CDR1 LNHDA and CDR2 SQIVND (reference sequence). Trimming removed 10 bases from V and 6 bases from J; junction bases left unmatched: 10. The CDR3 is 13 residues long. The CDR3 here is CATKGQAVSEAFF. The CDR3 bases are TGTGCCACCAAGGGACAGGCCGTCTCTGAAGCTTTCTTT.

V is TRBV5-5 and J is TRBJ2-2; D perhaps matches TRBD1 (5 bases). V was pared by 0 bases and J by 8 bases, with 14 bases between. The CDR3 totals 15 residues. The germline gives CDR1 SGHKS, CDR2 YYEKEE (reference sequence). This chain's CDR3 is CASSLVAGSWGELFF. The CDR3, as DNA: TGTGCCAGCAGCTTGGTGGCAGGGTCGTGGGGGGAGCTGTTTTTT.

The chain combines TRBV2 with TRBJ1-5; D ambiguous. From germline, CDR1 is SNHLY and CDR2 FYNNEI. V was shortened by 1 base and J by 3 bases, with 10 bases between the two germline ends. This CDR3 region has 15 residues. CDR3 sequence: CASSEGVSHNQPQHF. In DNA form, the CDR3 reads TGTGCCAGCAGTGAAGGTGTCAGCCACAATCAGCCCCAGCATTTT.

The CDR3 nucleotides are TGCAGCGTTCTTAGCGGGGGGGCGGGCAATGAGCAGTTCTTC. Its protein product is CSVLSGGAGNEQFF. J is TRBJ2-1 and V is TRBV29-1; TRBD2 agrees at 11 bases. The CDR3 contains 14 residues. The germline gives CDR1 SQVTM, CDR2 ANQGSEA. V was pared by 5 bases and J by 6 bases, with 6 bases of the junction left unmatched.